Following are 18 T cell receptor beta chains from one sample sequenced in a study of CD8+ T cells in alopecia areata. The sequencing template was cDNA reverse transcribed from extracted RNA. Libraries were prepared by immunoSEQ multiplex PCR; TCRdb keeps only in-frame clonotypes and omits some of them. Of about 150,000 clones listed, roughly 60% are singletons. The sequencing input was CD4+ T cells sorted from blood. All receptors derive from a human donor in good health.

The rearrangement uses TRBV7-2 and TRBJ1-2; D ambiguous. There are 11 residues in the CDR3. Deletions cut 5 bases from V and 10 bases from J, with 11 bases between. Germline lookup yields CDR1 SGHTA and CDR2 FQGNSA. In nucleotides, the CDR3 is TGTGCCAGCAGCGGGTCTACAGTCTACACCTTC. Translating gives CASSGSTVYTF.

The chain is built from TRBV27 and TRBJ2-1; D gene ambiguous. CDR3 length: 13 residues. The germline V gene encodes CDR1 MNHEY and CDR2 SMNVEV (reference sequence). The V gene lost 8 bases and the J gene lost 1 base, with 9 bases spanning the gap. This CDR3 reads CASSRASYNEQFF. In DNA, the CDR3 is TGTGCCAGCTCGCGAGCGTCCTACAATGAGCAGTTCTTC.

The V and J genes are TRBV19 and TRBJ2-5, with D unresolved. Germline lookup yields CDR1 LNHDA and CDR2 SQIVND (reference sequence). The CDR3 consists of 11 residues. V shed 5 bases and J shed 7 bases, with 8 bases lying between them. Written as DNA, the CDR3 is TGTGCCAGTAGTGTGGATGGGACCCAGTACTTC. It specifies CASSVDGTQYF.

The chain recombines TRBV15 with TRBJ1-2; D is perhaps TRBD1 (6 bases). Between the trimmed V and J ends, which lost 1 base and 3 bases, there was a span of 9 bases. Looked up from germline, CDR1 is LNHNV and CDR2 is YYDKDF (reference sequence). The CDR3 length is 14 residues. CDR3 residues: CATSRVEGDYGYTF. The CDR3 nucleotides read TGTGCCACCAGCAGAGTAGAGGGGGACTATGGCTACACCTTC.

V is TRBV6-5 and J is TRBJ2-1, with D perhaps given as TRBD1 or TRBD2 (5 bases each). The CDR3 runs to 15 residues. Germline V CDR1 and CDR2: MNHEY, SVGAGI. V lost 1 base and J lost 10, with 17 bases in between. CDR3 nucleotides: TGTGCCAGCAGTTACTTCGCTGGACGAGGGACCGAGCAGTTCTTC. Translated: CASSYFAGRGTEQFF.

The V gene is TRBV29-1, the J gene TRBJ2-2; perhaps D is TRBD1 or TRBD2 (5 bases each). V was cut by 4 bases and J by 7 bases, with 19 bases left in between. The CDR3 sequence is 15 residues long. Germline V gene data show CDR1 as SQVTM and CDR2 as ANQGSEA. CDR3 sequence: CSVGAGTYIGGELFF. CDR3 DNA sequence: TGCAGCGTTGGGGCTGGGACCTATATCGGCGGGGAGCTGTTTTTT.

V and J are TRBV29-1 and TRBJ1-1; TRBD1 aligns across 7 bases. CDR1 and CDR2 from the germline V gene are SQVTM and ANQGSEA. J gave up 0 bases and V 3 bases, and 7 bases lay outside the gene matches. The CDR3 sequence is 15 residues long. CDR3 in amino acids: CSVDPRQGVNTEAFF. CDR3 bases: TGCAGCGTTGATCCCCGCCAGGGGGTGAACACTGAAGCTTTCTTT.

The V gene is TRBV28, the J gene TRBJ1-5, with D possibly matching TRBD1 (6 bases). The CDR3 is 15 amino acids. V was clipped by 3 bases and J by 4 bases, with 13 bases between them. Germline V gives CDR1 MDHEN, CDR2 SYDVKM. Here the CDR3 reads CASSFAGQGNQPQHF. The CDR3 nucleotides read TGTGCCAGCAGTTTTGCAGGGCAGGGGAATCAGCCCCAGCATTTT.

This sequence joins TRBV7-9 and TRBJ2-7; D is unclear. Germline V gene lookup returns CDR1 SEHNR and CDR2 FQNEAQ (reference sequence). CDR3 length equals 14 residues. Trimming pared 0 bases from V and 3 bases from J, leaving 9 bases between. The CDR3 region has the DNA TGTGCCAGCAGCTTAGCTACCAGCAGCTACGAGCAGTACTTC. This codes for CASSLATSSYEQYF.

The rearrangement joins TRBV29-1 to TRBJ1-1; tentative D call: TRBD1 (5 bases). Trimming shortened V by 1 base and J by 6 bases, and 18 bases separated the two germline ends. This CDR3 has 15 amino acids. Germline CDR1 and CDR2: SQVTM and ANQGSEA. The CDR3 reads CSVEVGAPGYAEAFF. The CDR3 DNA reads TGCAGCGTTGAAGTTGGGGCACCAGGGTACGCTGAAGCTTTCTTT. The whole variable domain, remainder taken from reference TRBV29-1 and TRBJ1-1, is SAVISQKPSRDICQRGTSLTIQCQVDSQVTMMFWYRQQPGQSLTLIATANQGSEATYESGFVIDKFPISRPNLTFSTLTVSNMSPEDSSIYLCSVEVGAPGYAEAFFGQGTRLTVV.

Remarks on this clone: The same CDR3 arises from other DNA sequences in this sample as well. In DNA form, the CDR3 reads TGCAGCGTTGGGACAGGGCCCTACGAGCAGTACTTC. Amino acid sequence: CSVGTGPYEQYF. The chain joins TRBV29-1 to TRBJ2-7, with TRBD1 identical over 8 bases. The CDR3 spans 12 residues. Germline values: CDR1 SQVTM, CDR2 ANQGSEA. The junction had 1 base not matched to a gene; V was cut back by 4 bases and J by 2 bases.

The rearrangement joins TRBV25-1 to TRBJ1-1, with 9 nucleotides matching TRBD1. V shed 8 bases, J shed 3 bases, and the junction held 7 bases outside the gene matches. Per germline, CDR1 MGHDK and CDR2 SYGVNS. The CDR3 is made up of 14 amino acids. The CDR3 protein is CASHGQGRHTEAFF. The CDR3 nucleotides read TGTGCCAGCCACGGACAGGGGCGACACACTGAAGCTTTCTTT.

The rearrangement links TRBV9 to TRBJ2-3; 9 bases align to TRBD1. The length of the CDR3 is 16 residues. With 3 bases clipped from V and 6 bases from J, the junction kept 11 bases outside the gene matches. The germline V gene has CDR1 SGDLS and CDR2 YYNGEE. The CDR3 protein is CASSAHPGQGSDTQYF. DNA for the CDR3: TGTGCCAGCAGCGCCCACCCGGGACAGGGCTCCGATACGCAGTATTTT.

The chain carries TRBV6-6 and TRBJ2-7, with 8 positions matching TRBD1. The CDR3 runs 16 residues. CDR1 is MNHNY and CDR2 is SVGAGI in the germline V gene (reference sequence). V trimming: 2 bases; J trimming: 5 bases; junction bases outside the gene matches: 11. The CDR3 DNA reads TGTGCCAGCAGTTACCCCGCGGGCAGGGGGCCCCACGAGCAGTACTTC. Translating it yields CASSYPAGRGPHEQYF.

V and J are TRBV29-1 and TRBJ1-2; the D gene is possibly TRBD1 (6 bases). The CDR3 length is 12 residues. The V end was cut by 3 bases, the J end by 7 bases, with 12 bases between. The germline V gene has CDR1 SQVTM and CDR2 ANQGSEA. In DNA form, the CDR3 reads TGCAGCGTTGACCCAGGGGCCAGTGGCTACACCTTC. It encodes CSVDPGASGYTF.

This clone came up a few times. The chain's CDR3 is CASSYQGLSQETQYF. DNA of the CDR3: TGTGCCAGCAGTTACCAGGGCTTGAGCCAAGAGACCCAGTACTTC. The V gene is TRBV6-6, the J gene TRBJ2-5, with a possible D match to TRBD1 (5 bases). The CDR3 consists of 15 residues. Germline V CDR1 and CDR2: MNHNY, SVGAGI (reference sequence). Trimming took 2 bases from V and 1 from J, leaving 11 bases between them.

The chain employs TRBV6-1 and TRBJ2-5; 7 bases map to TRBD2. Germline V gene sequence: CDR1 MNHNS, CDR2 SASEGT. The V and J ends lost 6 bases and 4 bases, in that order; junction bases with no gene match: 11. This CDR3 spans 15 amino acids. CDR3 residues: CASSPSGGIGETQYF. The DNA of the CDR3 is TGTGCCAGCAGCCCCTCCGGGGGGATAGGAGAGACCCAGTACTTC.

The chain combines TRBV2 with TRBJ2-3; D is unresolved. Germline CDR1 reads SNHLY; CDR2 reads FYNNEI. V lost 3 bases and J 4 bases, leaving 11 bases between the germline ends. The CDR3 extends over 14 amino acids. This chain's CDR3 is CASSDSSMADTQYF. The CDR3 region has the DNA TGTGCCAGCAGTGACTCCTCCATGGCAGATACGCAGTATTTT.